Here is one T cell receptor beta chain with its context. The target antigen is unknown. The junction and the germline gene differ at one end; a read error may be behind it. The data derive from a study of T-cell memory formation after mild COVID-19. CDR1 and CDR2 (germline): SEHNR, FQNEAQ (reference sequence). There are 14 residues in the CDR3. TCRdb used MiXCR to reprocess the 5' RACE reads, holding one entry per CDR3 protein. Of a few hundred thousand distinct CDR3 sequences in the sample, 20% to 25% were seen once. Whole-study findings and limits: CM and EM subsets held most contracting CD4+ clones; EMRA held CD8+ ones.

This clonotype was obtained from an adult woman who had mild COVID-19 (a few samples of this study predate the infection). Cell type and time point are not known. The specimen sequenced was PBMCs or a T cell subset sorted from them (not recorded which). V and J are TRBV7-9 and TRBJ1-2; 7 nucleotides match TRBD1. The CDR3: CARSLAAGGYGYTF. The CDR3 DNA is TGTGCCAGAAGCTTAGCGGCAGGGGGCTATGGCTACACCTTC.